The T cell receptor (beta chain) described here comes from a study of neurological immune-mediated disorders. Whole-study results and caveats: Subjects shared no identical expanded-clone CDR3 amino acid sequences, suggesting private TCR-beta repertoires in all groups.

Synthesis of cDNA was carried out by template-switch 5'RACE. The reaction used 10-nucleotide random UMIs. TCRdb ran MiXCR on the 5' RACE reads and lists one entry per CDR3 protein. The table records about 76,000 distinct CDR3 sequences, 17% of them present only once. Stored at -80 C, 2 million PBMCs were the source of the unsorted libraries. This clonotype rates as medium-sized. Its antigen remains unknown. The V and J ends lost 0 bases and 7 bases, in that order; junction bases with no gene match: 6. CDR1 and CDR2 (germline): DFQATT, SNEGSKA (reference sequence). The CDR3 runs to 14 residues. The sequenced material came from PBMCs. The chain is built from TRBV20-1 and TRBJ2-7, with 10 bases lining up with TRBD1. This TCR derives from a middle-aged woman in good health. The chain's CDR3 is CSAREGTGDLEQYV. The CDR3 DNA reads TGCAGTGCTAGAGAAGGGACAGGGGACCTTGAGCAGTACGTC.